Following are 21 T cell receptor beta chains from one sample sequenced in a study of CD4 T cells in relation to SARS-CoV-2 and coronaviruses. Their cognate antigens are unknown. Only in-frame clones appear in the TCRdb table, and some are missing; sequencing was by immunoSEQ multiplex PCR. This sample carries some 19,000 clones, 77% of them seen once, and the ten largest clones take 23%. CD4+ T cells from unexposed donors were obtained before the COVID-19 pandemic (2011-2018). Isolation of CD4+ T cells took place after approximately 10 days in culture. The sequenced material came from CD4+ T cells from PBMCs, cultured in vitro. The receptors shown here come from a human donor in good health.

The rearrangement uses TRBV3-1 (or the pseudogene TRBV3-2) and TRBJ2-5, with 8 bases aligning to TRBD2. Germline CDR1 LGHDT, CDR2 YNNKEL (reference sequence). The CDR3 consists of 15 residues. With 5 bases clipped from V and 4 bases from J, the junction kept 9 bases outside the gene matches. The CDR3 DNA reads as TGTGCCAGCAGCTACGGGGGGGTTGGGATAGAGACCCAGTACTTC. Its protein is CASSYGGVGIETQYF.

The CDR3 DNA sequence: TGTGCCAGCAGCCCATCAGAGACCCAGTACTTC. Its protein is CASSPSETQYF. This chain links TRBV7-2 with TRBJ2-5; D not certain. Trimming left V 5 bases short and J 4 bases short, with 5 bases between. CDR1 and CDR2 from the germline V gene are SGHTA and FQGNSA. The CDR3 is made up of 11 amino acids.

The chain has TRBV5-4 and TRBJ2-5; D is unresolved. CDR1 SGHNT and CDR2 YYREEE come from the germline V gene (reference sequence). The V end was cut by 5 bases, the J end by 1 base, with 9 bases between. This CDR3 has 13 residues. This chain's CDR3 is CASSVGFQETQYF. The CDR3 DNA reads TGTGCCAGCAGTGTAGGGTTCCAAGAGACCCAGTACTTC.

The chain couples TRBV7-2 to TRBJ1-1; TRBD1 might be the D (6 bases). Germline V gene sequence: CDR1 SGHTA, CDR2 FQGNSA. Trimming pared 0 bases from V and 6 bases from J, leaving 14 bases between. CDR3 length: 15 amino acids. DNA of the CDR3: TGTGCCAGCAGCTTAGCGGGTCGGGGGCTAGCTGAAGCTTTCTTT. This codes for CASSLAGRGLAEAFF.

V gene TRBV7-9 combines with J gene TRBJ2-7; 8 nucleotides agree with TRBD1. The CDR3 contains 15 residues. Germline V gene lookup returns CDR1 SEHNR and CDR2 FQNEAQ (reference sequence). J was trimmed by 2 bases and V by 1 base; bases with no gene match: 4. In DNA, the CDR3 is TGTGCCAGCAGCTTAGACGAGACAGGGGCCTACGAGCAGTACTTC. Protein: CASSLDETGAYEQYF. Full variable domain (missing parts from reference TRBV7-9 and TRBJ2-7): DTGVSQNPRHKITKRGQNVTFRCDPISEHNRLYWYRQTLGQGPEFLTYFQNEAQLEKSRLLSDRFSAERPKGSFSTLEIQRTEQGDSAMYLCASSLDETGAYEQYFGPGTRLTVT.

The rearrangement joins TRBV4-3 to TRBJ2-1, with D perhaps TRBD1 or TRBD2 (6 bases each). There are 13 residues in the CDR3. V lost 6 bases and J 6 bases, leaving 12 bases between the germline ends. CDR1 LGHNA and CDR2 YSLEER come from the germline V gene. The CDR3 sequence: CASRKGGGNEQFF. The CDR3 nucleotides read TGCGCCAGCAGAAAAGGAGGGGGCAATGAGCAGTTCTTC.

The genes are TRBV5-4 and TRBJ1-2; 8 bases match TRBD1. The germline V gene has CDR1 SGHNT and CDR2 YYREEE (reference sequence). With V trimmed by 0 bases and J by 4 bases, 5 bases remained unmatched. The CDR3 extends over 15 amino acids. CDR3 sequence reads: CASSLGAGGTYGYTF. DNA for the CDR3: TGTGCCAGCAGCTTGGGAGCAGGGGGCACCTATGGCTACACCTTC.

This clone was detected only once. The rearrangement links TRBV7-6 to TRBJ2-7, with 10 bases aligning to TRBD1. J gave up 3 bases and V 4 bases, and 6 bases lay outside the gene matches. This CDR3 has 15 residues. Per germline, CDR1 SGHVS and CDR2 FNYEAQ. The CDR3 nucleotides read TGTGCCAGCAGCTCGTACCGGGACAGGGGCTACGAGCAGTACTTC. It is translated as CASSSYRDRGYEQYF.

V and J are TRBV6-2 or TRBV6-3 and TRBJ2-3, with TRBD1 matching 7 bases. This CDR3 is built from 13 residues. The V and J ends lost 6 bases and 5 bases, in that order; junction bases with no gene match: 5. CDR1 and CDR2 (germline): MNHEY, SVGEGT. The CDR3 region is CASSNAGGDTQYF. The DNA for the CDR3 is TGTGCCAGCAGCAACGCAGGGGGAGATACGCAGTATTTT.

The chain carries TRBV7-3 and TRBJ1-2; 9 bases align to TRBD1. V dropped 5 bases and J dropped 6; count of bases not matched to a gene: 10. The germline gives CDR1 SGHTA, CDR2 FQGTGA. There are 15 residues in the CDR3. CDR3 sequence reads: CASSLLAGQGNGYTF. CDR3 nucleotides: TGTGCCAGCAGCCTTTTAGCTGGACAGGGGAATGGCTACACCTTC. The full variable domain, rest sourced from reference TRBV7-3 and TRBJ1-2, is GAGVSQTPSNKVTEKGKYVELRCDPISGHTALYWYRQSLGQGPEFLIYFQGTGAADDSGLPNDRFFAVRPEGSVSTLKIQRTERGDSAVYLCASSLLAGQGNGYTFGSGTRLTVV.

This chain connects TRBV5-4 to TRBJ2-6; a possible D gene is TRBD2 (5 bases). CDR1 SGHNT and CDR2 YYREEE come from the germline V gene (reference sequence). The CDR3 consists of 15 residues. Trimming left V 2 bases short and J 0 bases short, with 6 bases between. The CDR3 loop is CASSLGGSGANVLTF. As DNA, the CDR3 is TGTGCCAGCAGCTTAGGAGGCTCTGGGGCCAACGTCCTGACTTTC.

V and J are TRBV2 and TRBJ1-1; a possible D gene is TRBD1 (5 bases). The germline CDR1 and CDR2 sequences are SNHLY and FYNNEI. This CDR3 region has 14 residues. The ends were cut back, 7 bases at V and 2 bases at J, with 14 bases in the middle. CDR3 amino acids: CASTTGWSNTEAFF. Here the CDR3 DNA reads TGTGCCAGCACTACAGGCTGGAGTAACACTGAAGCTTTCTTT.

V gene TRBV2 combines with J gene TRBJ2-3; a weak D match, TRBD2 (6 bases). Germline V gene data show CDR1 as SNHLY and CDR2 as FYNNEI. The CDR3 runs 14 residues. Deletions cut 7 bases from V and 2 bases from J, with 13 bases between. This chain's CDR3 is CASIGDSNTDTQYF. DNA of the CDR3: TGTGCCAGCATAGGGGACTCCAACACAGATACGCAGTATTTT.

This clone appeared once. The chain couples TRBV5-4 to TRBJ2-1; 8 nucleotides match TRBD1. V shed 4 bases and J 1 base; nucleotides not matched to a gene: 7. The germline CDR1 and CDR2 sequences are SGHNT and YYREEE (reference sequence). The CDR3 is 16 amino acids. Here the CDR3 DNA reads TGTGCCAGCAGCCGGACAGGGTCCGGGTCCTACAATGAGCAGTTCTTC. Its translation is CASSRTGSGSYNEQFF.

The V gene is TRBV6-5, the J gene TRBJ1-2, with 9 bases that match TRBD1. Germline assignment: CDR1 MNHEY and CDR2 SVGAGI. J gave up 4 bases and V 4 bases, and 10 bases lay outside the gene matches. The CDR3 spans 16 residues. For the CDR3, the DNA is TGTGCCAGCAGTTCCCTTCGTCCGGGACAGGGCTATGGCTACACCTTC. Translation: CASSSLRPGQGYGYTF.

DNA for the CDR3: TGCAGCGTTTCCAGGGGGCTGGGGCAAGAGACCCAGTACTTC. It is translated as CSVSRGLGQETQYF. This chain links TRBV29-1 with TRBJ2-5; TRBD1 matches 8 bases. CDR1 is SQVTM and CDR2 is ANQGSEA in the germline V gene. This CDR3 region has 14 residues. V lost 5 bases to trimming and J lost 2 bases; unmatched junction nucleotides: 7.

The chain links TRBV3-1 (or the pseudogene TRBV3-2) to TRBJ2-4; TRBD2 matches 7 bases. V was clipped by 3 bases and J by 5 bases; unmatched bases: 7. CDR3 length: 15 amino acids. CDR1 is LGHDT, CDR2 YNNKEL, per germline (reference sequence). The CDR3 sequence: CASSHGGGTQNIQYF. The CDR3 nucleotides are TGTGCCAGCAGCCATGGGGGGGGAACTCAAAACATTCAGTACTTC.

Only a few counts were recorded for this clone. CDR3 residues: CASSLGTSSNYGYTF. As DNA, the CDR3 is TGTGCCAGTAGCCTCGGGACAAGCTCTAACTATGGCTACACCTTC. The chain links TRBV19 to TRBJ1-2, with D perhaps matching TRBD1 (6 bases). CDR1 is LNHDA and CDR2 is SQIVND in the germline V gene (reference sequence). Trimming removed 6 bases at V and 0 bases at J, with 14 bases between. This CDR3 comprises 15 residues.

The chain carries TRBV3-1 (or the pseudogene TRBV3-2) and TRBJ2-7, with D uncertain. Germline CDR1 is LGHDT and CDR2 is YNNKEL (reference sequence). The ends were cut back, 0 bases at V and 4 bases at J, with 13 bases in the middle. The CDR3 length is 15 residues. The CDR3 protein is CASSQDPGLYYEQYF. The DNA for the CDR3 is TGTGCCAGCAGCCAAGATCCCGGCCTGTATTACGAGCAGTACTTC.

The CDR3 region is CASSASTGRHGYTF. DNA for the CDR3: TGTGCCAGCAGCGCCTCGACAGGGAGACATGGCTACACCTTC. This chain joins TRBV11-1 and TRBJ1-2; the match to TRBD1 covers 7 bases. The V segment lost 5 bases and the J segment 6 bases; nucleotides outside the gene matches: 9. This CDR3 region has 14 residues. Germline V CDR1 and CDR2: SGHAT, FQDESV (reference sequence).

The chain joins TRBV19 to TRBJ1-2; D is unresolved. CDR3 size: 13 residues. With 3 bases removed from V and 7 bases from J, the gap between germline ends came to 12 bases. Germline V gives CDR1 LNHDA, CDR2 SQIVND (reference sequence). This chain's CDR3 is CASSIVTEGGYTF. For the CDR3, the DNA is TGTGCCAGTAGTATCGTTACGGAGGGTGGCTACACCTTC.